This paragraph covers one TCR beta chain sequence. A much larger clonotype is one base distant, so this may be a read error. This likely comes from a read error, as the CDR3 has no conserved phenylalanine or tryptophan at its end. In TCRdb, the reads were re-called with MiXCR into one record per CDR3 protein. The repertoire includes a few hundred thousand distinct CDR3 sequences, approximately 10% of them detected once, and less than 15% sits in the top ten. The entry originates in a study of T cell repertoires in cytomegalovirus infection. CDR3 length equals 12 residues. The V end lost 5 bases, the J end lost 0 bases, and 7 bases lay between the germline ends. Per germline, CDR1 SQVTM and CDR2 ANQGSEA.

The receptor was isolated from a human donor in good health (CMV status not recorded). Some clones in this sample may be carry-over from other donors' samples. This chain uses TRBV29-1 with TRBJ1-2; no definite D call. Sequencing used PBMCs. CDR3 sequence reads: CSVQVPNYGYTY. DNA for the CDR3: TGCAGCGTTCAGGTTCCTAACTATGGCTACACCTAC.